These T cell receptor beta chains were read from a single sample in a study of radiation and T cells in renal cell carcinoma. Profiled with immunoSEQ multiplex PCR; TCRdb holds only in-frame clones, not every one. Of about 95,000 clones in the sample, around 88% are singletons; the top ten hold approximately 8.1%. The specimen was blood, collected from a patient whose treatment included radiotherapy and nephrectomy. These receptors came from a man aged 45-60 years with renal cell carcinoma. The CDR3 runs from the conserved cysteine through the conserved F or W. The D gene is left open where the match is weak. Rows may omit the clone size; those that give it use once, few, many or a size class.

CDR3 length	J gene	V gene	D gene	clone size	CDR3 protein	CDR3 DNA
14	TRBJ2-5	TRBV2	-	-	CASRGARQEETQYF	TGTGCCAGCAGGGGGGCGCGGCAGGAAGAGACCCAGTACTTC
12	TRBJ2-3	TRBV2	-	-	CASTLDHGGGYF	TGTGCCAGCACCCTGGACCACGGGGGTGGGTATTTT
11	TRBJ2-2	TRBV7-6	-	-	CASSPDGELFF	TGTGCCAGCAGCCCGGACGGGGAGCTGTTTTTT
14	TRBJ1-5	TRBV19	-	-	CASSPVPAYQPQHF	TGTGCCAGTAGTCCTGTCCCAGCTTATCAGCCCCAGCATTTT
11	TRBJ1-2	TRBV9	-	-	CASRSNYGYTF	TGTGCCAGCAGATCGAACTATGGCTACACCTTC
21	TRBJ2-7	TRBV7-7	TRBD2	-	CASSLSARRPGLAGHSYEQYF	TGTGCTAGCAGCTTAAGTGCCCGAAGACCGGGACTAGCGGGGCACTCCTACGAGCAGTACTTC
12	TRBJ2-3	TRBV28	-	-	CASGSGTDTQYF	TGTGCCAGCGGGAGTGGAACAGATACGCAGTATTTT
15	TRBJ1-5	TRBV9	TRBD1	-	CASSAGGQGNQPQHF	TGTGCCAGCAGCGCAGGGGGCCAGGGCAATCAGCCCCAGCATTTT
17	TRBJ1-1	TRBV5-8	TRBD1	-	CASSFQGQGIMNTEAFF	TGTGCCAGCAGCTTCCAGGGACAGGGCATCATGAACACTGAAGCTTTCTTT
15	TRBJ1-3	TRBV14	-	-	CASSQVTGSGNTIYF	TGTGCCAGCAGCCAAGTCACTGGGTCTGGAAACACCATATATTTT
20	TRBJ2-3	TRBV6-4	TRBD2	-	CASSAIPTSGGASWADTQYF	TGTGCCAGCAGTGCAATCCCGACTAGCGGGGGGGCCTCTTGGGCAGATACGCAGTATTTT
13	TRBJ2-2	TRBV2	TRBD2	once	CASRREHTGELFF	TGTGCCAGCAGGCGGGAGCACACCGGGGAGCTGTTTTTT
15	TRBJ2-3	TRBV10-3	TRBD2	few	CAISEWTSSGDTQYF	TGTGCCATCAGTGAGTGGACTAGCTCGGGTGATACGCAGTATTTT
14	TRBJ2-3	TRBV29-1	TRBD1	-	CSVARTGNTDTQYF	TGCAGCGTTGCCCGGACAGGGAACACAGATACGCAGTATTTT
16	TRBJ2-5	TRBV6-6	-	-	CASSYGSGAGQETQYF	TGTGCCAGCAGTTACGGATCTGGGGCGGGACAAGAGACCCAGTACTTC
14	TRBJ1-5	TRBV19	TRBD1	-	CASSGTGEAQPQHF	TGTGCCAGTAGCGGTACAGGGGAGGCTCAGCCCCAGCATTTT
11	TRBJ1-2	TRBV15	-	-	CATGRPGGYTF	TGTGCCACCGGACGGCCCGGGGGCTACACCTTC
11	TRBJ2-7	TRBV28	-	-	CASAGFYEQYF	TGTGCCAGTGCCGGGTTCTACGAGCAGTACTTC
14	TRBJ1-1	TRBV6-5	-	-	CASSYSQLNTEAFF	TGTGCCAGCAGTTACAGCCAATTGAACACTGAAGCTTTCTTT
11	TRBJ1-1	TRBV30	-	-	CAWSAAGSAFF	TGTGCCTGGAGTGCGGCAGGGAGCGCTTTCTTT
16	TRBJ2-5	TRBV16	-	-	CASSQSLGWGRETQYF	TGTGCCAGCAGCCAATCGTTGGGATGGGGGCGAGAGACCCAGTACTTC
15	TRBJ2-3	TRBV5-1	-	-	CASSTRPGSTDTQYF	TGCGCCAGCAGCACCAGACCGGGGTCCACAGATACGCAGTATTTT
17	TRBJ2-3	TRBV10-3	TRBD2	few	CAISESLIAGSTDTQYF	TGTGCCATCAGTGAGTCGCTAATAGCGGGGAGCACAGATACGCAGTATTTT
15	TRBJ2-5	TRBV23-1	-	once	CATKAHLATKETQYF	TGCGCCACCAAGGCCCACCTAGCGACTAAAGAGACCCAGTACTTC
20	TRBJ1-5	TRBV4-1	-	-	CASSQEGPEVVARSNQPQHF	TGCGCCAGCAGCCAAGAAGGACCCGAGGTCGTGGCCCGTAGCAATCAGCCCCAGCATTTT
12	TRBJ2-1	TRBV2	-	-	CASSERLLEQFF	TGTGCCAGCAGTGAGCGCCTCCTTGAGCAGTTCTTC
15	TRBJ2-7	TRBV2	-	once	CASSEVRTRAYEQYF	TGTGCCAGCAGTGAAGTCCGAACCCGAGCCTACGAGCAGTACTTC
15	TRBJ2-1	TRBV2	-	-	CASSRLVVLMNEQFF	TGTGCCAGCAGTCGACTAGTAGTTCTGATGAATGAGCAGTTCTTC
15	TRBJ1-4	TRBV4-1	-	once	CASSQLRLNNEKLFF	TGCGCCAGCAGCCAACTAAGGTTGAATAATGAAAAACTGTTTTTT
14	TRBJ2-2	TRBV7-9	-	-	CASSHGTPTGELFF	TGTGCCAGCAGCCACGGGACTCCAACCGGGGAGCTGTTTTTT
16	TRBJ2-2	TRBV10-1	-	-	CASSESSKANTGELFF	TGCGCCAGCAGTGAGTCGAGCAAAGCAAACACCGGGGAGCTGTTTTTT
15	TRBJ1-6	TRBV4-3	-	-	CASSQDLTSPPPLHF	TGCGCCAGCAGCCAAGACCTCACCTCTCCACCACCCCTCCACTTT
16	TRBJ1-1	TRBV7-3	TRBD1	once	CASSRYPDRGNTEAFF	TGTGCCAGCAGCCGATATCCGGACAGGGGAAACACTGAAGCTTTCTTT
13	TRBJ1-5	TRBV30	-	few	CAWSLTGDQPQHF	TGTGCCTGGAGTCTCACGGGTGATCAGCCCCAGCATTTT
13	TRBJ2-1	TRBV4-1	-	-	CASSQVSRTEQFF	TGCGCCAGCAGCCAAGTAAGTCGGACTGAGCAGTTCTTC
13	TRBJ1-2	TRBV28	-	few	CASSSGVFYGYTF	TGTGCCAGCAGCTCAGGGGTCTTCTATGGCTACACCTTC
13	TRBJ2-1	TRBV29-1	TRBD2	-	CSASSGLVNEQFF	TGCAGCGCCTCCTCGGGACTAGTCAATGAGCAGTTCTTC
16	TRBJ2-3	TRBV5-1	TRBD2	once	CASSPAGGSHTDTQYF	TGCGCCAGCAGCCCAGCGGGAGGGAGCCACACAGATACGCAGTATTTT
15	TRBJ2-1	TRBV10-1	-	-	CASSTDKRTYNEQFF	TGCGCCAGCAGTACTGACAAAAGAACCTACAATGAGCAGTTCTTC
13	TRBJ2-3	TRBV19	-	-	CASRARAFDTQYF	TGTGCCAGTAGGGCTAGGGCCTTTGATACGCAGTATTTT